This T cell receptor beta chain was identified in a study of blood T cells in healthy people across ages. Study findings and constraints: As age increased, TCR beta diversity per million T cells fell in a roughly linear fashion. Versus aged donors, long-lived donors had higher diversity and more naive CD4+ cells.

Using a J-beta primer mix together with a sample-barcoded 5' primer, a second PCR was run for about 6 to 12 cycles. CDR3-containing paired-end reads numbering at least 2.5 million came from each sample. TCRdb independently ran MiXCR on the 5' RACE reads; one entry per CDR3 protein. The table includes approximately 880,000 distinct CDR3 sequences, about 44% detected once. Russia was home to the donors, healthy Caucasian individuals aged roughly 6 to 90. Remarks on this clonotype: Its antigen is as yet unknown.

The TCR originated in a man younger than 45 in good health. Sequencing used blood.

The CDR3: CASSAVTNTEAFF. The CDR3 nucleotides read TGCGCCAGCAGCGCGGTTACGAACACTGAAGCTTTCTTT. The rearrangement uses TRBV4-1 and TRBJ1-1; D remains ambiguous. CDR3 length: 13 residues. Per the germline V gene, CDR1 is MGHRA and CDR2 is YSYEKL. V lost 5 bases and J lost 1, with 8 bases in between.